The source of this T cell receptor (beta chain) is a study of vaccination and CD4 T cells after COVID-19. At the level of the study: Cellular stimulation was performed using overlapping spike peptides derived from SARS-CoV-2, HCoV-NL63, HCoV-OC43 and HCoV-229E. General observations from the study: In convalescent patients, a median about 86% of post-vaccine SARS-CoV-2-reactive clones appeared only after vaccination.

This sample's treatment: approximately nine-day PBMC culture with coronavirus spike peptide pools or control peptides (ViraFEST assay). An Oncomine TCR Beta short-read assay was used to sequence the DNA from cultured CD4+ T cells. MiXCR was run by TCRdb on the PCR reads, yielding one entry per CDR3 protein. The sample consists of 15,000 to 20,000 distinct CDR3 sequences, 50% to 60% of them appearing once. Germline-derived CDR1 and CDR2 are LNHDA and SQIVND (reference sequence). Unmatched junction bases numbered 4, after V lost 1 base and J lost 8 bases. There are 14 residues in the CDR3. Of note for this clonotype: Its antigen is as yet unknown.

What was sequenced was CD4+ T cells from blood, cultured in vitro. This clonotype was obtained from a human donor who had recovered from COVID-19. The genes are TRBV19 and TRBJ1-1; 10 bases agree with TRBD1. CDR3 in DNA: TGTGCCAGTAGTATAGGGACAGGGGGGAGAGAAGCTTTCTTT. Protein sequence: CASSIGTGGREAFF.